Listed below are T cell receptor beta chains from one sample, sequenced in a study of blood T cell repertoires in COVID-19. The table came from immunoSEQ multiplex PCR; TCRdb's copy has only in-frame clones and leaves some out. The table has hundreds of thousands of clones, roughly 84% seen once. The sample taken for sequencing was peripheral blood. The source is a woman of 80 years or more with active or convalescent COVID-19. The CDR3 runs from the conserved cysteine through the conserved F or W. D genes are given only for firm matches. Part of the rows lack a size; the others show once, few, many or a class for expanded clones.

d_call j_call clone_size v_call cdr3_nt cdr3_aa
TRBD1 TRBJ2-2 . TRBV7-3 TGTGCCAGCAGCTGGGGGACAGCGAACACCGGGGAGCTGTTTTTT CASSWGTANTGELFF
. TRBJ1-5 . TRBV6-5 TGTGCCAGCAATCCAACAGGTCAGCCCCAGCATTTT CASNPTGQPQHF
TRBD1 TRBJ1-2 few TRBV18 TGTGCCAGCTCACCACCTGAGGGGGCGCATGGCTACACCTTC CASSPPEGAHGYTF
TRBD2 TRBJ2-5 . TRBV19 TGTGCCAGTAGTCCGGGACTAGCGGGAGTGATGGAGACCCAGTACTTC CASSPGLAGVMETQYF
. TRBJ2-2 . TRBV4-2 TGTGCCAGCAGCCAAGAACCCCAGGGAACCTACACCGGGGAGCTGTTTTTT CASSQEPQGTYTGELFF
. TRBJ1-1 . TRBV18 TGTGCCAGCCAGGGACTGATAAACACTGAAGCTTTCTTT CASQGLINTEAFF
TRBD1 TRBJ2-7 . TRBV9 TGTGCCAGCAGCCCCCGTACAGGGGCATCGGGCGAGCAGTACTTC CASSPRTGASGEQYF
. TRBJ2-3 . TRBV4-3 TGCGCCAGCAGCCAAGGGAAAGGAGAGGGGAGGACAGATACGCAGTATTTT CASSQGKGEGRTDTQYF
. TRBJ1-2 . TRBV19 TGTGCCAGTAGTATCTCGTGGAGAAACTATGGCTACACCTTC CASSISWRNYGYTF
TRBD1 TRBJ2-7 few TRBV18 TGTGCCAGCGGGGTGACAGGGTCCCCCGACGAGCAGTACTTC CASGVTGSPDEQYF